This T cell receptor beta chain came from a study of shared clonotypes between healthy human individuals. In germline, CDR1 is MGHRA, CDR2 YSYEKL. The CDR3 has 16 amino acids. V shed 1 base and J shed 4 bases, with 17 bases lying between them. General study findings and limits: Clonotypes not shared had lower generation probabilities than those common to all four donors. The expectation was that sequencing depth would affect clonotype sharing among donors. In a handful of donors, around 5% of naive CD4 clonotypes appeared in common.

Methods used by the authors: ImmunoSEQ junction-only sequences lacked quality scores, so their filtering differed. Only in-frame clones appear in the TCRdb table, and some are missing; sequencing was by immunoSEQ multiplex PCR. V, J and clone size were drawn from that table, and D and trimming were deduced from the DNA. In the table there are about 980,000 clones, approximately 80% of which are singletons. As to this clone: The antigen is unknown.

The V call is TRBV4-1, the J call TRBJ2-7, with TRBD1 as a possible D gene (6 bases). The specimen sequenced was memory CD4+ T cells sorted from blood. Subset described: CD45RA-negative fraction. This sequence originates from a man aged 18-30 years in good health. The DNA for the CDR3 is TGCGCCAGCAGCCAAGGTTCCACAGGGAGTAGGTACGAGCAGTACTTC. Encoded protein: CASSQGSTGSRYEQYF.